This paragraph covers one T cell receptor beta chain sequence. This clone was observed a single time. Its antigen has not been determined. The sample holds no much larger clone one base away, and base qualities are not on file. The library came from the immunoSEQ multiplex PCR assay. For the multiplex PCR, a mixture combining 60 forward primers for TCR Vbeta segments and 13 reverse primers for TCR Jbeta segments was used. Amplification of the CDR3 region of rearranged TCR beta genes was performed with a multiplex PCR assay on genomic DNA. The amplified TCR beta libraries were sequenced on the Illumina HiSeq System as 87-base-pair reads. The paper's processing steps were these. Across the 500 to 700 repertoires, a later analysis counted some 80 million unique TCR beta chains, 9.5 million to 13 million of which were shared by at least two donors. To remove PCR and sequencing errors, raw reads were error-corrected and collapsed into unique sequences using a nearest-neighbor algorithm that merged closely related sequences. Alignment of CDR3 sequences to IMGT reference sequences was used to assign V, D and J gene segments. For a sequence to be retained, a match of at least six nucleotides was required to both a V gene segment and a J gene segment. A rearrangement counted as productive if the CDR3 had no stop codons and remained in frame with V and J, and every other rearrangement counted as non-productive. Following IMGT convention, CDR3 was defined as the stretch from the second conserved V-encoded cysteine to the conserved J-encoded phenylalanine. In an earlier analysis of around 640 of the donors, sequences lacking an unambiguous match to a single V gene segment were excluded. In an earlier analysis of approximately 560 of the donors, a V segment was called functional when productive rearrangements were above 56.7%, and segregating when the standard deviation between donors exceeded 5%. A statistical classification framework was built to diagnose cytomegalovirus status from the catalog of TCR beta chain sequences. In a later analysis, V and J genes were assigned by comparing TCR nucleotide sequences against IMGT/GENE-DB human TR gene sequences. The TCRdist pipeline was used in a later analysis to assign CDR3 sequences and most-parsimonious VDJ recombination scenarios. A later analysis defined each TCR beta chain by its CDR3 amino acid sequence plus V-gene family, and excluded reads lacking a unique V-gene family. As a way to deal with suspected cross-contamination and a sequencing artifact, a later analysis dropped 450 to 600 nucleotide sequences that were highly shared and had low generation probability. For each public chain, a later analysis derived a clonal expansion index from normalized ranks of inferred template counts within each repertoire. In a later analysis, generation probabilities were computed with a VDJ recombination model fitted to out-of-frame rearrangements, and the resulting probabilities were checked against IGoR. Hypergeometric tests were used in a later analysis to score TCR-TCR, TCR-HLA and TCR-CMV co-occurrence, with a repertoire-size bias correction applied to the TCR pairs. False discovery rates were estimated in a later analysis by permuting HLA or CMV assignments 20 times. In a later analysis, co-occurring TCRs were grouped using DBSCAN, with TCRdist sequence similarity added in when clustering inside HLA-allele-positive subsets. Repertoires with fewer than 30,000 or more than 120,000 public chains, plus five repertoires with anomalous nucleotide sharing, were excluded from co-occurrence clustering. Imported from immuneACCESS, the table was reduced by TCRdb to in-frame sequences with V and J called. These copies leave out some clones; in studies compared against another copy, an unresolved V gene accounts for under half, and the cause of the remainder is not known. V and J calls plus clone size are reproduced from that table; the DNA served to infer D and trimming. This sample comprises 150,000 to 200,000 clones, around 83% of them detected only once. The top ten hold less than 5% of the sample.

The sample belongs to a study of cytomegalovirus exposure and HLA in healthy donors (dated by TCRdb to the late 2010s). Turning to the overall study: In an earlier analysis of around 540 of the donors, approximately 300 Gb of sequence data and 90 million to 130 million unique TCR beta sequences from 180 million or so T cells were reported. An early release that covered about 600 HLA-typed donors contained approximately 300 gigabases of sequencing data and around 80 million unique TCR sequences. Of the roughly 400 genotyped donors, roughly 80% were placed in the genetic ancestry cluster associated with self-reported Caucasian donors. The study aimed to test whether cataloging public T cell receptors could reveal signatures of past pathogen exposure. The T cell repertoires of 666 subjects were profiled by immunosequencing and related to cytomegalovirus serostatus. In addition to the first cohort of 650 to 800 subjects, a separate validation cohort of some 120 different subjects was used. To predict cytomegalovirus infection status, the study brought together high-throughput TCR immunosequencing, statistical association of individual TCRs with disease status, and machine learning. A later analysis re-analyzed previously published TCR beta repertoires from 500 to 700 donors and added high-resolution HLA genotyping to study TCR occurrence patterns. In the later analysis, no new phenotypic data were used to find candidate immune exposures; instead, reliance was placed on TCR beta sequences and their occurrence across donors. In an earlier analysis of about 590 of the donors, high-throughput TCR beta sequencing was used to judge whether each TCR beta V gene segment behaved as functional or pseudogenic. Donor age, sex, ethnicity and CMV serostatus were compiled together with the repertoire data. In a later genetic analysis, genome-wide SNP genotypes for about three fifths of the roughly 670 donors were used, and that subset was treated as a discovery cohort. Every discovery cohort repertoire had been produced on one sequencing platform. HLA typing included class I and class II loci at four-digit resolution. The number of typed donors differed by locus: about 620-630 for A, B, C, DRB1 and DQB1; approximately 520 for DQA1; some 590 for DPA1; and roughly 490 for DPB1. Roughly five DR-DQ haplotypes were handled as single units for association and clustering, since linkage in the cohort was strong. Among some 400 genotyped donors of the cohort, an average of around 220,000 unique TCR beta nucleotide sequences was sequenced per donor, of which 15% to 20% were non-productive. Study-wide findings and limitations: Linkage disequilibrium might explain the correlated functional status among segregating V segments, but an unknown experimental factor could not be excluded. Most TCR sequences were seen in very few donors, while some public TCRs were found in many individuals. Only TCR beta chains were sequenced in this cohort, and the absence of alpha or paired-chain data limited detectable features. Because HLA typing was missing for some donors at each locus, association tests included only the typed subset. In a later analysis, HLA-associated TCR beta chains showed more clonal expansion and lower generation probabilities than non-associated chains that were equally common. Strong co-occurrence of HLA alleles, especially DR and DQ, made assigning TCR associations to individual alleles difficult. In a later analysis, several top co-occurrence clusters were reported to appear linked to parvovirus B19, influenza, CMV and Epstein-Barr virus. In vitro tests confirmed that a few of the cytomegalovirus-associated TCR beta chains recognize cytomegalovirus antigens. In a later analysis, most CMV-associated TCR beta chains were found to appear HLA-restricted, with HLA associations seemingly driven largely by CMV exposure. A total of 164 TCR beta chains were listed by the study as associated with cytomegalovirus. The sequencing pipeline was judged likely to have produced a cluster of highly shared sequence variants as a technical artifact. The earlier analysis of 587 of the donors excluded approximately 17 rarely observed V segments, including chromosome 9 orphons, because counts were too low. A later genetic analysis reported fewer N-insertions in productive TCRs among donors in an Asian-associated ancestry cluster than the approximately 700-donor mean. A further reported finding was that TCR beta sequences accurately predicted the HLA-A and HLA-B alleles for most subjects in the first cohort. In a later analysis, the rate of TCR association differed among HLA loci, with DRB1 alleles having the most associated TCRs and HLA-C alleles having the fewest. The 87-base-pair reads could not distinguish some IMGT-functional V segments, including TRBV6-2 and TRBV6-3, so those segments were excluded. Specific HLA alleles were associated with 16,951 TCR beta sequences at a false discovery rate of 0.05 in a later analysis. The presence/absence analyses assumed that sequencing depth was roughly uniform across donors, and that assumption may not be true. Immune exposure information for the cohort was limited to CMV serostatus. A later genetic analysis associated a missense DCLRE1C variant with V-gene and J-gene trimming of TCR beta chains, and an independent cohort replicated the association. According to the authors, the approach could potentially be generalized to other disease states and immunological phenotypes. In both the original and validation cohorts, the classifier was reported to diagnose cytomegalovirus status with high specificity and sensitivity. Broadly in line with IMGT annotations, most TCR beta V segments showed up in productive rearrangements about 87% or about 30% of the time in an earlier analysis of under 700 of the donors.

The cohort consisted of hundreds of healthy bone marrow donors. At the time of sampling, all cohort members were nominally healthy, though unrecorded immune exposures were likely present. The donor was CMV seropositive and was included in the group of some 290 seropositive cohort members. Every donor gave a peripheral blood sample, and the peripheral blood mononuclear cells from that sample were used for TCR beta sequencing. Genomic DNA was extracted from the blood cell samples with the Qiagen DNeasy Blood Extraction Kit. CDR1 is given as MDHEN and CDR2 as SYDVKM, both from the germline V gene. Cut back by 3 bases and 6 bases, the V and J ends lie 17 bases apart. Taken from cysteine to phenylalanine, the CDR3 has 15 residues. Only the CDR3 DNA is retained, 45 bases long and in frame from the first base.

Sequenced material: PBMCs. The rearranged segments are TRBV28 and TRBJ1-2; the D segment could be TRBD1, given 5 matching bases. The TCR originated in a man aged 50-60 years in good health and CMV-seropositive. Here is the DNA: TGTGCCAGCAGTTTTTTTGGCAGGGAGGTGGATGGCTACACCTTC. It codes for CASSFFGREVDGYTF.